The clone carrying this TCR beta chain was counted only a few times. This sample is part of a study of regulatory T cells in long-lasting Graves disease. Construction of the TCR beta libraries employed iRepertoire HTBI primers in conjunction with Arm-PCR of CDR3 regions. TCRdb independently ran MiXCR on the multiplex PCR reads; one entry per CDR3 protein. This sample yields roughly 400,000 distinct CDR3 sequences, of which roughly 17% are seen a single time; 20% to 25% belongs to the top ten. Time point meaning: newly diagnosed GD, antithyroid drugs for less than 3 months. RNA from PBMCs was the source of the TCR library. The CDR3 totals 14 residues. V trimming: 1 base; J trimming: 9 bases; junction bases outside the gene matches: 6. Germline V CDR1 and CDR2: DFQATT, SNEGSKA (reference sequence). The data were also submitted as part of a second study, on T cells in Graves' hyperthyroidism and ophthalmopathy.

The clonotype was recovered from a woman under 30 with Graves disease. The starting material was peripheral blood mononuclear cells (PBMCs), obtained at new diagnosis, from a patient treated with antithyroid drugs. V usage is TRBV20-1 and J usage is TRBJ1-6; 7 nucleotides match TRBD1. The CDR3 is CSARASAGGSPLHF. The CDR3 DNA is TGCAGTGCTAGAGCGTCGGCAGGGGGTTCACCCCTCCACTTT.